This T cell receptor beta chain derives from a study of somatic mutations in cytotoxic T cells in rheumatoid arthritis. V was clipped by 2 bases and J by 3 bases; unmatched bases: 3. The CDR3 has 15 amino acids. Germline assignment: CDR1 KGHSH and CDR2 LQKENI. The protocol was immunoSEQ multiplex PCR, while the TCRdb copy is restricted to in-frame clones and leaves out a portion. The sample yields more than 15,000 clones, 65% to 85% seen once. The receptor was derived from an adult with rheumatoid arthritis. This chain links TRBV18 with TRBJ2-7; 11 bases are shared with TRBD1. Sequenced material: CD8+ T cells sorted from blood. The CDR3 region is CASSPRGQGVYEQYF. In nucleotides, the CDR3 is TGTGCCAGCTCACCAAGGGGACAGGGGGTCTACGAGCAGTACTTC. The full variable domain, rest sourced from reference TRBV18 and TRBJ2-7, is NAGVMQNPRHLVRRRGQEARLRCSPMKGHSHVYWYRQLPEEGLKFMVYLQKENIIDESGMPKERFSAEFPKEGPSILRIQQVVRGDSAAYFCASSPRGQGVYEQYFGPGTRLTVT.